This T cell receptor (beta chain) was recovered during a study of CD8+ T cells in alopecia areata. About the study: Patients remained on tofacitinib for 6 to 18 months and then went 6 months without it. Whole-study findings and limits: Normal skin's resident alphabeta T cells are also sequenced in scalp samples. For lesional scalp, especially alopecia totalis/universalis, clonality was higher than in normal scalp. Scalp clonality and expanded CD8+ clones among the top 100 fell significantly with tofacitinib.

It was cDNA, reverse transcribed from extracted RNA, that served as the sequencing template. Sequenced by immunoSEQ multiplex PCR; TCRdb stores in-frame clones only, minus some. The table includes some 200,000 clones, around 50% detected once. Germline lookup yields CDR1 MNHEY and CDR2 SMNVEV (reference sequence). The ends were cut back, 3 bases at V and 0 bases at J, with 9 bases in the middle. This CDR3 comprises 15 residues. Treatment of the sample: oral pan-JAK inhibitor, 5-10 mg twice daily. Regarding this clone: Its antigen is not identified.

This clonotype was obtained from a human donor with alopecia areata. The sample was CD8+ T cells sorted from blood, taken at week 24, from a patient treated with tofacitinib. This rearrangement joins TRBV27 to TRBJ1-5, with unresolved D. The CDR3: CASSLAQFSNQPQHF. The DNA for the CDR3 is TGTGCCAGCAGTTTGGCACAATTTAGCAATCAGCCCCAGCATTTT.